Listed below are T cell receptor beta chains from one sample, sequenced in a study of identifying expanded T cells in peripheral blood. TCRdb's table, derived via immunoSEQ multiplex PCR, lists solely in-frame clones and lacks some. The data hold about 50,000 clones, with about 80% observed a single time. The specimen was blood. The receptors were sampled from a person aged 18-69 years in good health. Each CDR3 is given with its conserved first and last residue. A D gene is named only where the DNA matches it firmly. Not every row has a clone size; where given, it reads once, few, many or a size class.

j_call | clone_size | cdr3_length | d_call | v_call | cdr3_nt | cdr3_aa
TRBJ1-5 | few | 15 | NA | TRBV2 | TGTGCCAGCAGTGAACAGGGTAATAGCAATCAGCCCCAGCATTTT | CASSEQGNSNQPQHF
TRBJ2-7 | NA | 13 | TRBD1 | TRBV30 | TGTGCCTGGACCCGACAGGGTATATACGAGCAGTACTTC | CAWTRQGIYEQYF
TRBJ2-3 | NA | 14 | NA | TRBV27 | TGTGCCAGCAGTCTCCAGGTAGCGTCAGATACGCAGTATTTT | CASSLQVASDTQYF
TRBJ1-3 | NA | 14 | TRBD1 | TRBV9 | TGTGCCAGCAGCTCTAGGACAGGGACAAACACCATATATTTT | CASSSRTGTNTIYF
TRBJ2-2 | NA | 15 | NA | TRBV19 | TGTGCCAGTAGCCGGGGATCCGCGAACACCGGGGAGCTGTTTTTT | CASSRGSANTGELFF
TRBJ1-5 | NA | 13 | NA | TRBV27 | TGTGCCAGCAGTTTAAGAGCCAATCAGCCCCAGCATTTT | CASSLRANQPQHF
TRBJ2-2 | once | 14 | NA | TRBV5-1 | TGCGCCAGCACCGCGGGGACGAACACCGGGGAGCTGTTTTTT | CASTAGTNTGELFF
TRBJ2-1 | once | 15 | TRBD2 | TRBV5-1 | TGCGCCAGCAGCCCTCTAGCGGGAGCGGAGAATGAGCAGTTCTTC | CASSPLAGAENEQFF
TRBJ2-1 | NA | 13 | TRBD1 | TRBV7-7 | TGTGCCAGCAGCCTTACAGGGGGCATTGAGCAGTTCTTC | CASSLTGGIEQFF
TRBJ2-1 | NA | 15 | NA | TRBV18 | TGTGCCAGCTCACCTAGACAGAAGAACGACAATGAGCAGTTCTTC | CASSPRQKNDNEQFF
TRBJ2-5 | once | 12 | TRBD1 | TRBV30 | TGTGCCTGGAGTGTACAGGGGCAGACCCAGTACTTC | CAWSVQGQTQYF
TRBJ2-6 | NA | 12 | NA | TRBV7-9 | TGTGCCAGCAGCTTAGTTACCAACGTCCTGACTTTC | CASSLVTNVLTF
TRBJ1-1 | NA | 13 | NA | TRBV5-4 | TGTGCCAGCAGCTCAGCAGGGAAGGCTGAAGCTTTCTTT | CASSSAGKAEAFF
TRBJ1-2 | NA | 14 | NA | TRBV7-9 | TGTGCCAGCAGCTTAGTGGGGCTAGTTGGTGGCTACACCTTC | CASSLVGLVGGYTF
TRBJ1-1 | NA | 16 | TRBD1 | TRBV5-1 | TGCGCCAGCAGCTCAGGACAGGGAGGAAGTAACACTGAAGCTTTCTTT | CASSSGQGGSNTEAFF
TRBJ2-1 | once | 14 | NA | TRBV18 | TGTGCCAGCTCACCGCCGGGCCCCCACAATGAGCAGTTCTTC | CASSPPGPHNEQFF
TRBJ2-5 | NA | 14 | NA | TRBV6-5 | TGTGCCAGCAGTTCCCGGGGCTTCCAAGAGACCCAGTACTTC | CASSSRGFQETQYF
TRBJ1-2 | NA | 14 | NA | TRBV5-4 | TGTGCCAGCAGCGGAGGGGTCGCTAACTATGGCTACACCTTC | CASSGGVANYGYTF
TRBJ2-1 | NA | 13 | NA | TRBV7-8 | TGTGCCAGCAGCTTAGCTCAGGACAACAATAAGTTCTTC | CASSLAQDNNKFF
TRBJ2-5 | NA | 14 | TRBD1 | TRBV11-3 | TGTGCCAGCAGGTCGGACAGGGCAGAAGGGACCCAGTACTTC | CASRSDRAEGTQYF
TRBJ1-1 | NA | 14 | TRBD1 | TRBV5-1 | TGCGCCAGCAGATCGACAGGGTGGGACACTGAAGCTTTCTTT | CASRSTGWDTEAFF
TRBJ1-2 | few | 16 | NA | TRBV5-6 | TGTGCCAGCACCTCAGATATGGGCGAAGGGCCGGATGGCTACACCTTC | CASTSDMGEGPDGYTF
TRBJ2-2 | NA | 13 | NA | TRBV4-2 | TGTGCCAGCAGCCCTACTGGAGCCGGGGAGCTGTTTTTT | CASSPTGAGELFF
TRBJ1-2 | few | 12 | NA | TRBV4-1 | TGCGCCAGCAGCCGAAAGACCTATGGCTACACCTTC | CASSRKTYGYTF
TRBJ1-4 | NA | 15 | TRBD1 | TRBV5-1 | TGCGCCAGCAGCTTGCAGGGACAGGGGAATGAAAAACTGTTTTTT | CASSLQGQGNEKLFF
TRBJ1-1 | NA | 10 | NA | TRBV2 | TGTGCCAGCTCAGGGGCGGTGGCTTTCTTT | CASSGAVAFF
TRBJ2-3 | NA | 12 | NA | TRBV2 | TGTGCCAGCAGGGGGGTCGCAGATACGCAGTATTTT | CASRGVADTQYF
TRBJ2-5 | once | 13 | NA | TRBV19 | TGTGCCAGTAGTATTGGGGGTAAAGAGACCCAGTACTTC | CASSIGGKETQYF
TRBJ1-1 | NA | 15 | TRBD1 | TRBV6-6 | TGTGCCAGCAAAGTAAAGGAGGCACAGGGGACTGAAGCTTTCTTT | CASKVKEAQGTEAFF
TRBJ2-3 | NA | 15 | NA | TRBV5-1 | TGCGCCAGCAGCTTTCGTGGACAGAGCACAGATACGCAGTATTTT | CASSFRGQSTDTQYF
TRBJ1-3 | NA | 17 | TRBD1 | TRBV2 | TGTGCCAGCAGTCCCGGGACAGGGCTCTCGTCTGGAAACACCATATATTTT | CASSPGTGLSSGNTIYF
TRBJ1-1 | NA | 15 | NA | TRBV10-3 | TGTGCCATCAGTGAGAACGGGGCTGTCGGCACTGAAGCTTTCTTT | CAISENGAVGTEAFF
TRBJ2-1 | NA | 16 | NA | TRBV27 | TGTGCCAGCAGTTTAATCGGGACATCTACCTACAATGAGCAGTTCTTC | CASSLIGTSTYNEQFF
TRBJ2-6 | NA | 15 | TRBD2 | TRBV6-1 | TGTGCCAGCACCCTCGGGGGGTCTGGGGCCAACGTCCTGACTTTC | CASTLGGSGANVLTF
TRBJ2-3 | NA | 18 | TRBD2 | TRBV28 | TGTGCCAGCAGTCATACTAGCGGGAGTAACCCTTTTTTAGATACGCAGTATTTT | CASSHTSGSNPFLDTQYF
TRBJ2-7 | NA | 14 | NA | TRBV6-1 | TGTGCCAGCAGTAGGCAGGGAAGCTCCTACGAGCAGTACTTC | CASSRQGSSYEQYF
TRBJ2-2 | NA | 15 | TRBD1 | TRBV25-1 | TGTGCCAGCAGTGGTGACAGGGGGAACACCGGGGAGCTGTTTTTT | CASSGDRGNTGELFF
TRBJ2-5 | NA | 13 | TRBD2 | TRBV18 | TGTGCCAGCTCGACACGGGGGGGAGAGACCCAGTACTTC | CASSTRGGETQYF
TRBJ2-1 | NA | 19 | TRBD2 | TRBV28 | TGTGCCAGCACCCTAGGGAGGACTAGCGGGGGGTGGAACTACAATGAGCAGTTCTTC | CASTLGRTSGGWNYNEQFF
TRBJ1-2 | NA | 13 | TRBD1 | TRBV5-4 | TGTGCCAGCAGCCGGACAGGCTCCGATGGCTACACCTTC | CASSRTGSDGYTF
TRBJ1-2 | NA | 15 | TRBD1 | TRBV6-5 | TGTGCCAGCGGGGACAGGGGGGACACTAACTATGGCTACACCTTC | CASGDRGDTNYGYTF
TRBJ2-2 | NA | 14 | TRBD1 | TRBV7-9 | TGTGCCAGCAGCGGGGACAGGGTGACCGGGGAGCTGTTTTTT | CASSGDRVTGELFF